This T cell receptor beta chain was obtained from a study of T cells in Graves' hyperthyroidism and ophthalmopathy. Using RNA transcripts as the source, TCR beta CDR3 regions were amplified. HTBI primers were employed in a first-round RT-PCR of the TCR CDR3. MiXCR, run by TCRdb on the multiplex PCR reads, gives a single entry per CDR3 protein. The repertoire includes over 300,000 distinct CDR3 sequences, approximately 15% of them detected once, and approximately 10% sits in the top ten. This clonotype appeared many times. What it binds is unknown. Notes on the study in general: Stable hyperthyroidism and ophthalmopathy were separated using 13 V-J signatures. Most expanded thyroid clonotypes above 0.001 also appeared in blood.

Cells are PBMCs isolated from over 7.5 ml of fresh blood. The CDR3 runs 16 residues. CDR1 LNHDA and CDR2 SQIVND come from the germline V gene (reference sequence). V was trimmed by 1 base and J by 2 bases, leaving 13 bases between them. This TCR was sampled from an older woman with Graves' hyperthyroidism. Sequencing was carried out using blood. V gene TRBV19 combines with J gene TRBJ2-3, with D maybe TRBD2 (6 bases). The CDR3 is CASSIGAAGYTDTQYF. As DNA, the CDR3 is TGTGCCAGTAGTATAGGAGCGGCGGGATACACAGATACGCAGTATTTT.